This T cell receptor beta chain was sequenced for a study of read filtering for tumor transcriptome and immune sequencing. CDR1 DFQATT and CDR2 SNEGSKA come from the germline V gene (reference sequence). The length of the CDR3 is 16 residues. The V and J ends lost 4 bases and 0 bases, in that order; junction bases with no gene match: 4. In its sample, this clonotype was seen many times. Molecular barcoded adaptors covering alpha/delta and beta/gamma chains were used on approximately 400 ng RNA. TCRdb called the reads again in MiXCR, with one record for every CDR3 protein. The sample contains about 6,000 distinct CDR3 sequences, roughly a quarter of which appear only once.

The J gene is TRBJ2-3, the V gene TRBV20-1, with 13 bases aligning to TRBD2. This receptor was obtained from a donor aged 40 or over with multiple myeloma. What was sequenced was a population of CD138-negative cells sorted from bone marrow. CDR3 bases: TGCAGTGCTATGGGACTAGCGGGGCCTAGCACAGATACGCAGTATTTT. Amino acids: CSAMGLAGPSTDTQYF.